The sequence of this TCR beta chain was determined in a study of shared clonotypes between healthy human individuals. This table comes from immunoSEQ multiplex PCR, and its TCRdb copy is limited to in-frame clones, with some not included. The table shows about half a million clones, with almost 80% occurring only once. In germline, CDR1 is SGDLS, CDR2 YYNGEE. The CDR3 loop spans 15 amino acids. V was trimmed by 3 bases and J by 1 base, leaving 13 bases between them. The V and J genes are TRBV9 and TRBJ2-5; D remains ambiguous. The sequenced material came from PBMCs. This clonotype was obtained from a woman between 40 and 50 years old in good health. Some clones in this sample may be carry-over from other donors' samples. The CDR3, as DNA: TGTGCCAGCAGCGCCGGTCCCGCTTCCCAAGAGACCCAGTACTTC. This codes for CASSAGPASQETQYF.